These T cell receptor beta chains were read from a single sample in a study of T cell responses to AZD1222 COVID-19 vaccine. Clones were sequenced by immunoSEQ multiplex PCR, and TCRdb holds only the in-frame ones, with some missing. The repertoire holds roughly 180,000 clones, with approximately 94% as singletons. The sequencing here drew on peripheral blood, taken 28 days after the second AZD1222 dose. These receptors were collected from an adult who received the AZD1222 COVID-19 vaccine. CDR3s include the opening cysteine and the closing phenylalanine or tryptophan. D genes are given only for firm matches. Clone size is not always given. Where it is, it says once, few, many or a class for expanded clones.

abundance: few; j_gene: TRBJ2-7; d_gene: .; v_gene: TRBV2; CDR3nt: TGTGCCAGCAATAGCCCTGAAGGTCGCGAGCAGTACTTC; CDR3aa: CASNSPEGREQYF
abundance: .; j_gene: TRBJ2-5; d_gene: .; v_gene: TRBV19; CDR3nt: TGTGCCAGTAGTATAGGCCAGTGGGAGACCCAGTACTTC; CDR3aa: CASSIGQWETQYF
abundance: once; j_gene: TRBJ1-5; d_gene: .; v_gene: TRBV5-1; CDR3nt: TGCGCCAGCAGCTTGGTTGCAGGCAATCAGCCCCAGCATTTT; CDR3aa: CASSLVAGNQPQHF
abundance: .; j_gene: TRBJ1-2; d_gene: .; v_gene: TRBV6-6; CDR3nt: TGTGCCAGCAGTTACTCATCAGTTAACTATGGCTACACCTTC; CDR3aa: CASSYSSVNYGYTF
abundance: .; j_gene: TRBJ1-1; d_gene: TRBD1; v_gene: TRBV7-2; CDR3nt: TGTGCCAGCAGCAAAACAGGGGCGAGAACTGAAGCTTTCTTT; CDR3aa: CASSKTGARTEAFF
abundance: .; j_gene: TRBJ1-4; d_gene: .; v_gene: TRBV5-4; CDR3nt: TGTGCCAGCAGCCAAAAGGACTGGGGGTTGGATAATGAAAAACTGTTTTTT; CDR3aa: CASSQKDWGLDNEKLFF
abundance: .; j_gene: TRBJ2-1; d_gene: TRBD2; v_gene: TRBV7-8; CDR3nt: TGTGCCAGCAGCCGTAGCGGGGGCACCTACAATGAGCAGTTCTTC; CDR3aa: CASSRSGGTYNEQFF
abundance: .; j_gene: TRBJ2-7; d_gene: .; v_gene: TRBV29-1; CDR3nt: TGCAGCGTTGAAAGGGCATCGGACCCCTACGAGCAGTACTTC; CDR3aa: CSVERASDPYEQYF
abundance: .; j_gene: TRBJ2-7; d_gene: .; v_gene: TRBV5-6; CDR3nt: TGTGCCAGCAGCTCTCGGGACTCTACCTACGAGCAGTACTTC; CDR3aa: CASSSRDSTYEQYF
abundance: .; j_gene: TRBJ2-7; d_gene: TRBD1; v_gene: TRBV18; CDR3nt: TGTGCCAGCTCACCGGACAGGGCGGGCGAGCAGTACTTC; CDR3aa: CASSPDRAGEQYF
abundance: .; j_gene: TRBJ1-3; d_gene: .; v_gene: TRBV15; CDR3nt: TGTGCCACCAGCAGTCCAGGGACCTCTGGAAACACCATATATTTT; CDR3aa: CATSSPGTSGNTIYF
abundance: .; j_gene: TRBJ1-3; d_gene: .; v_gene: TRBV30; CDR3nt: TGTGCCTGGATTGTAAGCTCTGGAAACACCATATATTTT; CDR3aa: CAWIVSSGNTIYF